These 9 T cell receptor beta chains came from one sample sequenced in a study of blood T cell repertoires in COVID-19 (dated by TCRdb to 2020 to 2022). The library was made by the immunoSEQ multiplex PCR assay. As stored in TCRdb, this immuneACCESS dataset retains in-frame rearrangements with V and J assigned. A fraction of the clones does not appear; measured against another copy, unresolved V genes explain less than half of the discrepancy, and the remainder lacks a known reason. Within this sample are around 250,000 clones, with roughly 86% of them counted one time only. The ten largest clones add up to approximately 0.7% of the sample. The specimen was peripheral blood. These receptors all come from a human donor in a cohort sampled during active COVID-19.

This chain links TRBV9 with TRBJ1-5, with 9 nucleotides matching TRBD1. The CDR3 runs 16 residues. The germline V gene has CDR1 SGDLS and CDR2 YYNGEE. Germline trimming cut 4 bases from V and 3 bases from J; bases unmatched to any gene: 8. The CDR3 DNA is TGTGCCAGCAGCCCAGGGACAGGGTCGCTCAATCAGCCCCAGCATTTT. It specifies CASSPGTGSLNQPQHF.

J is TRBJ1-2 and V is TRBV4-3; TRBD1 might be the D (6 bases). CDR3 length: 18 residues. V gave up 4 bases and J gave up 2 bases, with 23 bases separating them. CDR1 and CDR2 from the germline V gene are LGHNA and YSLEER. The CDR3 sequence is CASSPEPPGHKGNYGYTF. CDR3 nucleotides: TGCGCCAGCAGCCCCGAACCCCCGGGACACAAAGGGAACTATGGCTACACCTTC.

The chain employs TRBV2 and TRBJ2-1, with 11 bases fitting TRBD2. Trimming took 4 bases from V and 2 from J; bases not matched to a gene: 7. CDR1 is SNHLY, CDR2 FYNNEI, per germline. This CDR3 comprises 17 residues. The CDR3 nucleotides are TGTGCCAGCAGTGGTACTAGCGGGGGTGAAACCTACAATGAGCAGTTCTTC. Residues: CASSGTSGGETYNEQFF.

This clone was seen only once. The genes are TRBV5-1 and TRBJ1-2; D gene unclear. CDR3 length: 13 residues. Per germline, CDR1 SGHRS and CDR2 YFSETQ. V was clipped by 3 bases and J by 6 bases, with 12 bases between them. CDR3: CASSSIGGDGYTF. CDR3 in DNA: TGCGCCAGCAGCTCGATCGGCGGCGATGGCTACACCTTC.

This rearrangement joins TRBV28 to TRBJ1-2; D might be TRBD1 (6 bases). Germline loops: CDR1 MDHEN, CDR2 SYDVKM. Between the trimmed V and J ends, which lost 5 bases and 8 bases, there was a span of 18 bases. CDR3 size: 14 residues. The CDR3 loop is CASSGGTGWRGYTF. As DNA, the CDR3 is TGTGCCAGCAGTGGGGGAACAGGGTGGCGGGGCTACACCTTC.

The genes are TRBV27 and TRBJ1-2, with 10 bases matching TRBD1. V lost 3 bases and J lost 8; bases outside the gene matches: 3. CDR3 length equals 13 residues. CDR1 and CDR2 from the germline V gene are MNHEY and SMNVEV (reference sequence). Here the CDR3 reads CASSFGQGGGYTF. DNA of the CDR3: TGTGCCAGCAGTTTCGGACAGGGGGGCGGCTACACCTTC.

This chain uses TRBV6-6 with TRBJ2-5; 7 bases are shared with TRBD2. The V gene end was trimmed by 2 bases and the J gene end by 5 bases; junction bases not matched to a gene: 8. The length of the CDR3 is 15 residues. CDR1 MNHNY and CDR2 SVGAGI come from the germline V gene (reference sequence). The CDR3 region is CASSYPPMGGETQYF. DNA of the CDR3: TGTGCCAGCAGTTACCCCCCGATGGGGGGGGAGACCCAGTACTTC.

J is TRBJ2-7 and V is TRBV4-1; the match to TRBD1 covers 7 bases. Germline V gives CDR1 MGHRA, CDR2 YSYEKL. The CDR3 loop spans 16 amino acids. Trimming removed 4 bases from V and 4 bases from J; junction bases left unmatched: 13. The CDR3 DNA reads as TGCGCCAGCAGCCGCGATCGGGACAGCCGACTATACGAGCAGTACTTC. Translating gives CASSRDRDSRLYEQYF.

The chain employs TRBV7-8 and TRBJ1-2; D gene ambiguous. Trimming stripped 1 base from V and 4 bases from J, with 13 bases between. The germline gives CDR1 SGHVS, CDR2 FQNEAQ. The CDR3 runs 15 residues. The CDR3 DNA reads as TGTGCCAGCAGCTTAGAGTCACGAGGGCCCTATGGCTACACCTTC. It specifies CASSLESRGPYGYTF.